This T cell receptor beta chain was observed in a study of blood T cell repertoires in COVID-19. TCRdb's table, derived via immunoSEQ multiplex PCR, lists solely in-frame clones and lacks some. The sample consists of around 310,000 clones, roughly 89% of them appearing once. The J segment lost 5 bases and the V segment lost 4 bases, leaving 11 bases of the junction unmatched. Germline lookup yields CDR1 MNHEY and CDR2 SMNVEV (reference sequence). The CDR3 has 17 amino acids. This rearrangement joins TRBV27 to TRBJ2-1, with 10 bases aligning to TRBD1. The sample taken for sequencing was PBMCs or T cells enriched from blood (not recorded which). The receptor comes from a woman aged 30 to 39 who had recovered from COVID-19. DNA of the CDR3: TGTGCCAGCAGTTCCGATGCGACCGGGACAGGGGACAATGAGCAGTTCTTC. Translated, it gives CASSSDATGTGDNEQFF.